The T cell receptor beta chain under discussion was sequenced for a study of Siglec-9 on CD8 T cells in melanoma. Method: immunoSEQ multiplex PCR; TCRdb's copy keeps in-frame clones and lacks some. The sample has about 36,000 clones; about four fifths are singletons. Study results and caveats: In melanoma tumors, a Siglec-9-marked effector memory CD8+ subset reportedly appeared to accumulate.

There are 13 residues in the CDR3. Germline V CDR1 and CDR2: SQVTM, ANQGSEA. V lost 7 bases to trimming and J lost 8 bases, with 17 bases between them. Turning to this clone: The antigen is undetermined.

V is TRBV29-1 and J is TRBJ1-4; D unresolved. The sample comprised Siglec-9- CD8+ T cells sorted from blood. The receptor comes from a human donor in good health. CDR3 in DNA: TGCAGCGCACTCCTCACGGTGGGCGAAAAACTGTTTTTT. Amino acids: CSALLTVGEKLFF.